The rows below give T cell receptor beta chains drawn from one sample of a study of T cell responses to AZD1222 COVID-19 vaccine. The data were produced by immunoSEQ multiplex PCR, yet TCRdb's version contains in-frame clones alone and is incomplete. This repertoire shows over 100,000 clones, approximately 90% found once; its top ten account for 1.5% to 2%. This specimen was peripheral blood, taken on day 0 of AZD1222 vaccination. The source of these receptors is an adult in good health. Each CDR3 is given with its conserved first and last residue. The D gene is left open where the match is weak. Not every row has a clone size; where given, it reads once, few, many or a size class.

clone size: -
D gene: -
V gene: TRBV10-2
J gene: TRBJ2-7
CDR3 DNA: TGCGCCAGCAGTGTATTGGGGGCCGGTTACGAGCAGTACTTC
CDR3 protein: CASSVLGAGYEQYF

clone size: -
D gene: TRBD2
V gene: TRBV5-1
J gene: TRBJ2-5
CDR3 DNA: TGCGCCAGCAGCCTGAGACTAGCGGGAGCCCCTGGGGACCAGTACTTC
CDR3 protein: CASSLRLAGAPGDQYF

clone size: -
D gene: TRBD2
V gene: TRBV3-1/TRBV3-2
J gene: TRBJ2-7
CDR3 DNA: TGTGCCAGCAGCAGCCATAGCGGGGGGAACGGTTACGAGCAGTACTTC
CDR3 protein: CASSSHSGGNGYEQYF

clone size: -
D gene: -
V gene: TRBV6-1
J gene: TRBJ2-4
CDR3 DNA: TGTGCCAGCAGTGAACAAATCAAAAACATTCAGTACTTC
CDR3 protein: CASSEQIKNIQYF

clone size: -
D gene: TRBD2
V gene: TRBV16
J gene: TRBJ2-3
CDR3 DNA: TGTGCCAGCAGCCATCAGCTAGCGGGAAAAGATACGCAGTATTTT
CDR3 protein: CASSHQLAGKDTQYF

clone size: -
D gene: TRBD1
V gene: TRBV4-3
J gene: TRBJ1-2
CDR3 DNA: TGCGCCAGCAGCCTGGACCCAGGGGGCTATGGCTACACCTTC
CDR3 protein: CASSLDPGGYGYTF

clone size: -
D gene: -
V gene: TRBV5-6
J gene: TRBJ1-2
CDR3 DNA: TGTGCCAGCAGCTTGGCCCCAACAGGTTGGAATGGCTACACCTTC
CDR3 protein: CASSLAPTGWNGYTF

clone size: -
D gene: -
V gene: TRBV7-2
J gene: TRBJ2-3
CDR3 DNA: TGTGCCAGCAGCTTAAAAGCCCGAAGGGGCGCAGATACGCAGTATTTT
CDR3 protein: CASSLKARRGADTQYF

clone size: once
D gene: -
V gene: TRBV6-1
J gene: TRBJ1-2
CDR3 DNA: TGTGCCAGCAGTGACAGGGTCGTGTATGGCTACACCTTC
CDR3 protein: CASSDRVVYGYTF

clone size: -
D gene: -
V gene: TRBV27
J gene: TRBJ1-6
CDR3 DNA: TGTGCCAGCAGTTTATCGCAAGGGTTCGGATCACCCCTCCACTTT
CDR3 protein: CASSLSQGFGSPLHF

clone size: -
D gene: -
V gene: TRBV7-2
J gene: TRBJ2-5
CDR3 DNA: TGTGCCAGCAGGCCTAAAGAGGGAAAGACCCAGTACTTC
CDR3 protein: CASRPKEGKTQYF